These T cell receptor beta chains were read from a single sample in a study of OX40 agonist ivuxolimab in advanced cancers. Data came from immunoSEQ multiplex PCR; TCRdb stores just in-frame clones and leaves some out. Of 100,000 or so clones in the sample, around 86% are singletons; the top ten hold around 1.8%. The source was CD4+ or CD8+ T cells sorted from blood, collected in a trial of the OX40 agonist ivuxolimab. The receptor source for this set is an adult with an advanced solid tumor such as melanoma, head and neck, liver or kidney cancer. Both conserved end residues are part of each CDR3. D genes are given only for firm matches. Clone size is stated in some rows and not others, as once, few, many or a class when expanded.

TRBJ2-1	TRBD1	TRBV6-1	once	CASSVTGIYNEQFF	TGTGCCAGCAGCGTGACAGGGATCTACAATGAGCAGTTCTTC
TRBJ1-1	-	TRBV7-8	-	CASSPDRMNTEAFF	TGTGCCAGCAGCCCAGACAGAATGAACACTGAAGCTTTCTTT
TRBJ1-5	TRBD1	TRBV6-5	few	CATAGQGGQPQHF	TGTGCCACCGCGGGACAGGGAGGTCAGCCCCAGCATTTT
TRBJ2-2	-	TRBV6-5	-	CAIGAANTGELFF	TGTGCCATAGGGGCCGCGAACACCGGGGAGCTGTTTTTT
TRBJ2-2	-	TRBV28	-	CASSAFGNTGELFF	TGTGCCAGCAGTGCTTTCGGGAACACCGGGGAGCTGTTTTTT
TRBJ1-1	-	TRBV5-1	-	CASSLAGEQNTEAFF	TGCGCCAGCAGCTTGGCCGGGGAGCAGAACACTGAAGCTTTCTTT
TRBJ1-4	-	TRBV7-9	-	CASSLELEEKLFF	TGTGCCAGCAGCTTAGAATTGGAAGAAAAACTGTTTTTT
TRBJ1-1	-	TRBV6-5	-	CASRPRFEGGTEAFF	TGTGCCAGCAGACCACGATTTGAGGGCGGCACTGAAGCTTTCTTT
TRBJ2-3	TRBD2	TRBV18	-	CASSPFGTSASTDTQYF	TGTGCCAGCTCACCATTTGGGACTAGCGCGAGCACAGATACGCAGTATTTT
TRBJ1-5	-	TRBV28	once	CASSLGGAWGNQPQHF	TGTGCCAGCAGTTTAGGAGGGGCCTGGGGCAATCAGCCCCAGCATTTT
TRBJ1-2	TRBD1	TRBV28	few	CASSPGDRDGGYTF	TGTGCCAGCAGTCCCGGCGACAGGGATGGTGGCTACACCTTC
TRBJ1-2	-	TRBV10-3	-	CAISGGSFSYGYTF	TGTGCCATCAGTGGGGGGAGTTTCTCCTATGGCTACACCTTC
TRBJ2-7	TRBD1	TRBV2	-	CASSRQGVIEQYF	TGTGCCAGCAGCAGACAGGGGGTTATCGAGCAGTACTTC
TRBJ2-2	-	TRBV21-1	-	CASSIKRRQGAGTGELFF	TGTGCCAGCAGCATAAAAAGGAGACAGGGGGCGGGGACCGGGGAGCTGTTTTTT
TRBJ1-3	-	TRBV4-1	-	CASSLDLSGNTIYF	TGCGCCAGCAGTCTGGACTTGTCTGGAAACACCATATATTTT
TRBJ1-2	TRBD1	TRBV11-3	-	CASSPGTDVNYGYTF	TGTGCCAGCAGCCCCGGGACAGACGTCAACTATGGCTACACCTTC
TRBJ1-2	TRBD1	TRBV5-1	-	CASSPRQGGYGYTF	TGCGCCAGCAGCCCTAGACAGGGGGGCTATGGCTACACCTTC
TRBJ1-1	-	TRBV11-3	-	CASSPGPAVNTEAFF	TGTGCCAGCAGCCCCGGGCCCGCGGTGAACACTGAAGCTTTCTTT
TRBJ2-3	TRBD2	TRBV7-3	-	CASSRLAGDIDTQYF	TGTGCCAGCAGCCGCCTAGCGGGAGACATAGATACGCAGTATTTT
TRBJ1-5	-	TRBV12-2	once	CASRLARNRYTGGQPQHF	TGTGCAAGTCGCTTAGCTCGCAATAGGTATACGGGCGGGCAGCCCCAGCATTTT
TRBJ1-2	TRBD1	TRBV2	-	CATQLGQAHYGYTF	TGTGCCACCCAACTAGGACAGGCACACTATGGCTACACCTTC
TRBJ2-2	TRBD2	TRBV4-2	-	CASSQDPSGRAVSTGELFF	TGTGCCAGCAGCCAAGATCCTAGCGGGAGGGCCGTTAGCACCGGGGAGCTGTTTTTT
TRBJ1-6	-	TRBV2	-	CASSERGGNSPLHF	TGTGCCAGCAGTGAACGGGGGGGTAATTCACCCCTCCACTTT
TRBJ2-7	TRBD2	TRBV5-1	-	CASSPLALAGGGYEQYF	TGCGCCAGCAGCCCGCTGGCGCTAGCGGGAGGAGGCTACGAGCAGTACTTC
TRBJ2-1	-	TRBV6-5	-	CASSYWGFDEQFF	TGTGCCAGCAGTTACTGGGGTTTCGATGAGCAGTTCTTC
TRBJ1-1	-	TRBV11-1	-	CASRKGYENTEAFF	TGTGCCAGCAGAAAAGGGTACGAGAACACTGAAGCTTTCTTT
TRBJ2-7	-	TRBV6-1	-	CASSDLGGSSYEQYF	TGTGCCAGCAGTGATTTAGGGGGTAGCTCCTACGAGCAGTACTTC
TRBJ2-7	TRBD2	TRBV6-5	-	CASKRSGRGSYEQYF	TGTGCCAGCAAGAGAAGCGGGAGGGGGTCCTACGAGCAGTACTTC
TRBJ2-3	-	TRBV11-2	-	CASSLGRTDTQYF	TGTGCCAGCAGCTTGGGGAGGACAGATACGCAGTATTTT
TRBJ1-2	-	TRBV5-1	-	CASSLRDTDYGYTF	TGCGCCAGCAGCTTGCGGGACACTGACTATGGCTACACCTTC
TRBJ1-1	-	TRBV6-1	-	CASSDWGTGNTEAFF	TGTGCCAGCAGTGACTGGGGGACCGGGAACACTGAAGCTTTCTTT
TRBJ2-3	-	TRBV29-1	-	CSVRHPSTDTQYF	TGCAGCGTTCGGCACCCTAGCACAGATACGCAGTATTTT
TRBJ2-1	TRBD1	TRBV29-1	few	CSVKSSETGVFNEQFF	TGCAGCGTTAAGAGTTCCGAGACAGGGGTATTCAATGAGCAGTTCTTC
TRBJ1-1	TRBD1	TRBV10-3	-	CAISRTGENTEAFF	TGTGCCATCAGTCGGACAGGAGAGAACACTGAAGCTTTCTTT
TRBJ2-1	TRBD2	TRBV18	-	CASSLSGIYNEQFF	TGTGCCAGCTCACTAAGCGGGATTTACAATGAGCAGTTCTTC